The 10 T cell receptor beta chains presented below share a single source sample, sequenced in a study of Graves' ophthalmopathy and Graves' hyperthyroidism. RNA transcripts were the source from which TCR beta CDR3 regions were amplified. HTBI-primed RT-PCR formed the first round, and a multiplex PCR formed the second. MiXCR, run by TCRdb on the multiplex PCR reads, gives a single entry per CDR3 protein. The repertoire has 350,000 to 450,000 distinct CDR3 sequences, roughly 18% of them found once; the top ten carry approximately 1.4%. Input material: peripheral blood. Every receptor here comes from a woman between 18 and 29 years old with Graves' ophthalmopathy.

This clonotype was seen many times. The chain employs TRBV30 and TRBJ1-1, with 8 bases aligning to TRBD1. The CDR3 covers 13 residues. Germline assignment: CDR1 GTSNPN and CDR2 SVGIG (reference sequence). The junction had 7 bases not matched to a gene; V was cut back by 4 bases and J by 6 bases. The DNA of the CDR3 is TGTGCCTGGACGGACAGGGTAATCGCTGAAGCTTTCTTT. It yields the protein CAWTDRVIAEAFF.

This clonotype showed up just a few times. The genes are TRBV18 and TRBJ1-6; D remains ambiguous. Trimming took off 6 bases at V and 6 bases at J, with 6 bases between the two ends. Germline values: CDR1 KGHSH, CDR2 LQKENI. The CDR3 consists of 12 residues. CDR3 region: CASSQSNSPLHF. CDR3 nucleotides: TGTGCCAGCTCCCAGAGTAATTCACCCCTCCACTTT. The variable domain in full, with the rest retrieved from reference TRBV18 and TRBJ1-6, is NAGVMQNPRHLVRRRGQEARLRCSPMKGHSHVYWYRQLPEEGLKFMVYLQKENIIDESGMPKERFSAEFPKEGPSILRIQQVVRGDSAAYFCASSQSNSPLHFGNGTRLTVT.

This clonotype was detected ten times or more. V gene TRBV10-3 combines with J gene TRBJ1-2, with D perhaps matching TRBD1 (5 bases). The V end lost 6 bases, the J end lost 2 bases, and 10 bases lay between the germline ends. Germline lookup yields CDR1 ENHRY and CDR2 SYGVKD. The CDR3 runs 13 residues. CDR3 protein: CAISEDRNYGYTF. Written as DNA, the CDR3 is TGTGCCATCAGCGAAGACAGAAACTATGGCTACACCTTC.

Ten or more counts support this clonotype. This rearrangement joins TRBV11-2 to TRBJ1-2, with D possibly being TRBD1 (5 bases). Germline V gene lookup returns CDR1 SGHAT and CDR2 FQNNGV. CDR3 length: 18 amino acids. V was clipped by 5 bases and J by 9 bases, with 31 bases between them. The CDR3 DNA sequence: TGTGCCAGCAGCCATACGCTTAGTCTTCGGGACTCGCGAGAGAGCTACACCTTC. Translation: CASSHTLSLRDSRESYTF.

This clonotype has at least ten counts. V is TRBV6-5 and J is TRBJ2-6; possibly TRBD2 for D (5 bases). With 5 bases removed from V and 0 bases from J, the gap between germline ends came to 23 bases. The CDR3 extends over 20 amino acids. Germline V gene data show CDR1 as MNHEY and CDR2 as SVGAGI. The CDR3 DNA is TGTGCCAGCAGTCCATTCCAGGACTGGTTATTTGTCTCTGGGGCCAACGTCCTGACTTTC. Its protein product is CASSPFQDWLFVSGANVLTF.

The chain combines TRBV6-1 with TRBJ1-1; 9 bases fit TRBD1. V trimming: 4 bases; J trimming: 4 bases; junction bases outside the gene matches: 7. In germline, CDR1 is MNHNS, CDR2 SASEGT. This CDR3 has 15 residues. The CDR3 region is CASSARQGGGTEAFF. CDR3 bases: TGTGCCAGCAGTGCCCGACAGGGGGGAGGCACTGAAGCTTTCTTT.

This clonotype was seen ten or more times. V and J are TRBV6-1 and TRBJ2-7; D gene uncertain. The V gene's germline CDR1 is MNHNS and CDR2 SASEGT. Trimming cost V 7 bases and J 0 bases, with 13 bases left between them. This CDR3 region has 14 residues. CDR3: CASTWGMASYEQYF. The CDR3 bases are TGTGCCAGCACCTGGGGAATGGCCTCCTACGAGCAGTACTTC.

This clonotype was seen many times. The CDR3 region is CASSLAVTGVSYEQYF. CDR3 in DNA: TGTGCCAGCAGCTTAGCGGTGACAGGGGTTTCCTACGAGCAGTACTTC. The rearrangement uses TRBV7-9 and TRBJ2-7, with TRBD1 identical over 8 bases. Germline trimming cut 0 bases from V and 1 base from J; bases unmatched to any gene: 5. This CDR3 spans 16 amino acids. In germline, CDR1 is SEHNR, CDR2 FQNEAQ (reference sequence). The full variable domain, its missing parts supplied by reference TRBV7-9 and TRBJ2-7, is DTGVSQNPRHKITKRGQNVTFRCDPISEHNRLYWYRQTLGQGPEFLTYFQNEAQLEKSRLLSDRFSAERPKGSFSTLEIQRTEQGDSAMYLCASSLAVTGVSYEQYFGPGTRLTVT.

The gene calls are TRBV30 and TRBJ1-1; possibly TRBD1 for D (6 bases). Germline V lookup: CDR1 GTSNPN, CDR2 SVGIG (reference sequence). The CDR3 spans 14 residues. V shed 8 bases and J shed 1 base, with 17 bases lying between them. CDR3 coding DNA: TGTGCCACTCACAAGACAGGAGCGAACACTGAAGCTTTCTTT. As protein: CATHKTGANTEAFF. Drawing the rest from reference TRBV30 and TRBJ1-1, the complete variable domain is SQTIHQWPATLVQPVGSPLSLECTVEGTSNPNLYWYRQAAGRGLQLLFYSVGIGQISSEVPQNLSASRPQDRQFILSSKKLLLSDSGFYLCATHKTGANTEAFFGQGTRLTVV.

The chain joins TRBV12-3 or TRBV12-4 to TRBJ2-5; D remains unclear. The CDR3 is 12 amino acids. V was cut by 6 bases and J by 5 bases, with 10 bases left in between. The CDR3 DNA reads as TGTGCCAGCAGATTTAGTTTTGAGACCCAGTACTTC. It encodes CASRFSFETQYF.